This TCR beta chain was documented in a study of T cells after yellow fever vaccination. TCRdb re-called the 5' RACE reads with MiXCR, one entry per CDR3 protein. The data contain around 63,000 distinct CDR3 sequences, 7.4% of them seen just once; the ten biggest clones take up 36%. This clonotype was seen at least ten times. Trimming shortened V by 1 base and J by 5 bases, and 7 bases separated the two germline ends. This CDR3 is 13 amino acids long. Germline V CDR1 and CDR2: LNHDA, SQIVND (reference sequence). Sequences were derived from CD8+ T cells sorted from PBMCs, sampled 15 days after the yellow fever booster vaccination. The chain uses TRBV19 and TRBJ2-3; D gene uncertain. The TCR originated in a man younger than 40 who received the YFV17D yellow fever vaccine. For the CDR3, the DNA is TGTGCCAGTAGTATAGTCCCGGGAGATACGCAGTATTTT. Its protein is CASSIVPGDTQYF.